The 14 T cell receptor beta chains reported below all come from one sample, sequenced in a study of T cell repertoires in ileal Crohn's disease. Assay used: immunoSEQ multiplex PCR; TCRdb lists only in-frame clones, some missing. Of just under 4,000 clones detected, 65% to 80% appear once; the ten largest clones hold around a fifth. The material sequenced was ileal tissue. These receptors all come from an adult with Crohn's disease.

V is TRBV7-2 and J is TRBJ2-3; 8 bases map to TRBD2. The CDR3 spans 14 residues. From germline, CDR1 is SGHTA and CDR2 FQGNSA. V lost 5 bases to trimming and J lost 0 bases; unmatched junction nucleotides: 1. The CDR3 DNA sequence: TGTGCCAGCAGCCGGACTAGCAGCACAGATACGCAGTATTTT. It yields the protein CASSRTSSTDTQYF.

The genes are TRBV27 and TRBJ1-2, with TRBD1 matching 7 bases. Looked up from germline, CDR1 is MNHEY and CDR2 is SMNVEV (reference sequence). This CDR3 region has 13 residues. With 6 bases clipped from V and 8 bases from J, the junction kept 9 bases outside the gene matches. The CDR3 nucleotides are TGTGCCAGCAGCACATACAGGGGAGACGGCTACACCTTC. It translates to CASSTYRGDGYTF.

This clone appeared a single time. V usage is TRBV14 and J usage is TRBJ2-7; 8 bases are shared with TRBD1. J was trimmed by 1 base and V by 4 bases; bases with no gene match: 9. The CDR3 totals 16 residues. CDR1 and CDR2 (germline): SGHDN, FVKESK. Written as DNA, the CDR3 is TGTGCCAGCAGCCGAGGGAGACAGGGGATATCCTACGAGCAGTACTTC. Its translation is CASSRGRQGISYEQYF.

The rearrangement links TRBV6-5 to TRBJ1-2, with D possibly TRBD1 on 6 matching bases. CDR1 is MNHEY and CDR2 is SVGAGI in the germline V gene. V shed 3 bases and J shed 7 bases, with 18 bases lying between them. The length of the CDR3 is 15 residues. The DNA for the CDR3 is TGTGCCAGCAGTTATTTGGGAGCGGACAGCGGTGGCTACACCTTC. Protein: CASSYLGADSGGYTF.

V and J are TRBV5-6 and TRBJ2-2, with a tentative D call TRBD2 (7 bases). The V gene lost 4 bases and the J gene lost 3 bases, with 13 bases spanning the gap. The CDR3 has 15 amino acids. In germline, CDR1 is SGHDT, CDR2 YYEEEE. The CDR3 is CASSNAGAYTGELFF. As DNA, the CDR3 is TGTGCCAGCAGCAACGCGGGGGCCTACACCGGGGAGCTGTTTTTT. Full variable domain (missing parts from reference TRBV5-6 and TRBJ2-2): DAGVTQSPTHLIKTRGQQVTLRCSPKSGHDTVSWYQQALGQGPQFIFQYYEEEERQRGNFPDRFSGHQFPNYSSELNVNALLLGDSALYLCASSNAGAYTGELFFGEGSRLTVL.

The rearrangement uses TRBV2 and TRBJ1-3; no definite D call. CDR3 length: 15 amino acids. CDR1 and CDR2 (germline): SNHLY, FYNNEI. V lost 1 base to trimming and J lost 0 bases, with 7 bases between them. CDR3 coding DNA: TGTGCCAGCAGTGAAGGGCGGAACTCTGGAAACACCATATATTTT. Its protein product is CASSEGRNSGNTIYF. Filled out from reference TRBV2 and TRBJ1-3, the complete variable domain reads EPEVTQTPSHQVTQMGQEVILRCVPISNHLYFYWYRQILGQKVEFLVSFYNNEISEKSEIFDDQFSVERPDGSNFTLKIRSTKLEDSAMYFCASSEGRNSGNTIYFGEGSWLTVV.

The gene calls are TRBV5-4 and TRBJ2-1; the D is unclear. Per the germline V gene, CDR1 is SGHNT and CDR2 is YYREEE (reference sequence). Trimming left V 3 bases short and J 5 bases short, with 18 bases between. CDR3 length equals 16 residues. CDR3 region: CASSSIYVSPHNEQFF. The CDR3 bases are TGTGCCAGCAGCTCGATCTACGTTTCCCCCCACAATGAGCAGTTCTTC.

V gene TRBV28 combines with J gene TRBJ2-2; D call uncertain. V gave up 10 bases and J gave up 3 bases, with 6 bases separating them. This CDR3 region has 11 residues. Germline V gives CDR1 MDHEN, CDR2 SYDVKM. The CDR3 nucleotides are TGTGCCACCTATTACACCGGGGAGCTGTTTTTT. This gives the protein CATYYTGELFF.

CDR3: CASSLAGTGNSYEQYF. In nucleotides, the CDR3 is TGCGCCAGCAGCTTGGCGGGGACAGGTAACTCCTACGAGCAGTACTTC. V is TRBV5-1 and J is TRBJ2-7; the match to TRBD1 covers 8 bases. This CDR3 contains 16 residues. Per germline, CDR1 SGHRS and CDR2 YFSETQ. Unmatched junction bases numbered 5, after V lost 0 bases and J lost 0 bases.

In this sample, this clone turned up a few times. CDR3 region: CASSLGLATSTDTQYF. In nucleotides, the CDR3 is TGCGCCAGCAGCTTGGGACTAGCGACTAGCACAGATACGCAGTATTTT. The rearrangement links TRBV5-1 to TRBJ2-3, with TRBD2 matching 8 bases. Germline lookup yields CDR1 SGHRS and CDR2 YFSETQ. CDR3 length equals 16 residues. The V segment lost 0 bases and the J segment 0 bases; nucleotides outside the gene matches: 3.

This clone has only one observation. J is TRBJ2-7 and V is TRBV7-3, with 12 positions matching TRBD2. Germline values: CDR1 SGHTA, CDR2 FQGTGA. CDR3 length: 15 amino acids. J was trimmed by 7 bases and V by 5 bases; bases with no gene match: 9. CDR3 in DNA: TGTGCCAGCAGCCAGCTCGTACTAGCGGGAGGAGAGCAGTACTTC. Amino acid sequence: CASSQLVLAGGEQYF.

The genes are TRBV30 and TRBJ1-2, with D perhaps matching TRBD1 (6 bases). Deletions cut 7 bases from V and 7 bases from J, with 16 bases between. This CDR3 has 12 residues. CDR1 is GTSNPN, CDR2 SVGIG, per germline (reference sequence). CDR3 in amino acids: CASSPGGSGYTF. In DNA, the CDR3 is TGTGCCTCCTCCCCGGGGGGCTCTGGCTACACCTTC. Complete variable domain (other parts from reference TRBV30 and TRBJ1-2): SQTIHQWPATLVQPVGSPLSLECTVEGTSNPNLYWYRQAAGRGLQLLFYSVGIGQISSEVPQNLSASRPQDRQFILSSKKLLLSDSGFYLCASSPGGSGYTFGSGTRLTVV.

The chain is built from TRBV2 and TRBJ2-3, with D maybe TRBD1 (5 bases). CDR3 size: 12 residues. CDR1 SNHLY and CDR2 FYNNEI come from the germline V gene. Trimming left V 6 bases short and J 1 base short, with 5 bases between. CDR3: CASRQGTDTQYF. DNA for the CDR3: TGTGCCAGCAGACAGGGCACAGATACGCAGTATTTT.

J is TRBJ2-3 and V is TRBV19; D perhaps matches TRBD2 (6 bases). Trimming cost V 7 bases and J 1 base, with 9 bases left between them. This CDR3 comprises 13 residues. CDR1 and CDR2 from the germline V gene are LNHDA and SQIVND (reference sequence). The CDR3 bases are TGTGCCAGTAACAGCGGGCGCACAGATACGCAGTATTTT. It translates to CASNSGRTDTQYF.